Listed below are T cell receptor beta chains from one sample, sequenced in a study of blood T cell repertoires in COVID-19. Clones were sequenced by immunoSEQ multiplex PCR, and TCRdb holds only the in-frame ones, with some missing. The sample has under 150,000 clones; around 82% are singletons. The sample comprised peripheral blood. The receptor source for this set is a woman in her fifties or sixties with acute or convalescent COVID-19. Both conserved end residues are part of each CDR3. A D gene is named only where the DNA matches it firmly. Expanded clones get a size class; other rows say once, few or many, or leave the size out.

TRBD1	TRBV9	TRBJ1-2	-	TGTGCCAGCAGCCCAAGGACAGGAAGTAACTATGGCTACACCTTC	CASSPRTGSNYGYTF
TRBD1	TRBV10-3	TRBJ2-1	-	TGTGCCATCAGGAGGGACAGATCCTACAATGAGCAGTTCTTC	CAIRRDRSYNEQFF
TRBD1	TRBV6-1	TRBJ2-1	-	TGTGCCAGCAGTGAAACGGCAGGGGGAAATGAGCAGTTCTTC	CASSETAGGNEQFF
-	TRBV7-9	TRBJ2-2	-	TGTGCCAGCAGCTTAGCAAAACAGGAGGGACCCGGGGAGCTGTTTTTT	CASSLAKQEGPGELFF
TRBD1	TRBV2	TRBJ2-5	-	TGTGCCAGCAGTGGGGGGACAGTTCTGACCCAGTACTTC	CASSGGTVLTQYF
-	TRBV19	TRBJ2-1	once	TGTGCCAGTAGTTCGACTACTAACAATGAGCAGTTCTTC	CASSSTTNNEQFF
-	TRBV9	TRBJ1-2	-	TGTGCCAGCAGCGTAATGGAGGGGTGGAGTGGCTACACCTTC	CASSVMEGWSGYTF
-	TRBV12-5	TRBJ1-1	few	TGTGCTAGTGGTTTAACAGTGAACACTGAAGCTTTCTTT	CASGLTVNTEAFF
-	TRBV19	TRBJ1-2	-	TGTGCCAGTAGTACTACCGGTCGTCCCGTTAACTATGGCTACACCTTC	CASSTTGRPVNYGYTF
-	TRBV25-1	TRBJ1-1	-	TGTGCCAGCAGGGAGTCTTGGGGCATGAACACTGAAGCTTTCTTT	CASRESWGMNTEAFF
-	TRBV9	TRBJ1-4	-	TGTGCCAGCAGCCCCTCCGGGATCACATCAACTAATGAAAAACTGTTTTTT	CASSPSGITSTNEKLFF
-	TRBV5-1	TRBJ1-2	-	TGCGCCAGCAGCTTTGGGCAGTTAAACTATGGCTACACCTTC	CASSFGQLNYGYTF
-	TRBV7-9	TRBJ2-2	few	TGTGCCAGCAGCTTAGGAGAAGGGAGAGGTACCGGGGAGCTGTTTTTT	CASSLGEGRGTGELFF
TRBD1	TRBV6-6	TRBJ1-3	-	TGTGCCAGCAGTTACCAAACAGGGGGCAGTGGAAACACCATATATTTT	CASSYQTGGSGNTIYF
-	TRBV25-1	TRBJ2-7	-	TGTGCCAGCAGTGACGCGCGGGGGCCAACCTACGAGCAGTACTTC	CASSDARGPTYEQYF
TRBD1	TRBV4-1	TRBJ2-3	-	TGCGCCAGCAGCCAAGATGGGGGACAGACTCTCCCAGATACGCAGTATTTT	CASSQDGGQTLPDTQYF
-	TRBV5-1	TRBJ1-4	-	TGCGCCAGCAGCTTGGGGACAGTGAGCGAAAAACTGTTTTTT	CASSLGTVSEKLFF
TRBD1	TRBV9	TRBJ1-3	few	TGTGCCAGCAGCGAACAAACAGGGGAAGGCACCATATATTTT	CASSEQTGEGTIYF
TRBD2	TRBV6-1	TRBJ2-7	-	TGTGCCAGCAGTGAGTCTAGCGGGAGTTACGAGCAGTACTTC	CASSESSGSYEQYF
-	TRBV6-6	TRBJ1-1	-	TGTGCCAGCAGTCAGGTGTACTGGCAGGGGGCTTTCTTT	CASSQVYWQGAFF